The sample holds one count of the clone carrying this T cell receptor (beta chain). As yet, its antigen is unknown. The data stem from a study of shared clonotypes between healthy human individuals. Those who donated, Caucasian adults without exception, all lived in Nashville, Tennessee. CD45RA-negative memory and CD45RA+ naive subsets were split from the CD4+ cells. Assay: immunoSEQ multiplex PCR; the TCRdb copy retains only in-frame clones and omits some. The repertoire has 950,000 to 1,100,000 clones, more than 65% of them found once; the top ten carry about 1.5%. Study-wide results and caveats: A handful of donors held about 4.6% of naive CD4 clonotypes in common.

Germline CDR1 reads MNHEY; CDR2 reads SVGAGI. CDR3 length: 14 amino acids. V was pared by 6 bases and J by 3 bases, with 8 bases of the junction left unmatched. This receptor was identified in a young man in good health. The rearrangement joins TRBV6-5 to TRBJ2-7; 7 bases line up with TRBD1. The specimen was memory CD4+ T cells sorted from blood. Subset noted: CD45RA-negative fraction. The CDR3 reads CASSPMDRHYEQYF. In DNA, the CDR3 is TGTGCCAGCAGCCCTATGGACAGGCACTACGAGCAGTACTTC.